This TCR beta chain was found in a study of cytomegalovirus exposure and HLA in healthy donors. Study overall: Clustering assigned around 77% of the approximately 430 genotyped donors to the Caucasian-associated ancestry cluster. General study points: Cytomegalovirus status was reportedly diagnosed by the classifier with high specificity and sensitivity. The authors later linked a missense DCLRE1C variant to TCR beta V- and J-gene trimming. Sequences of the TCR beta chain were said to predict the HLA-A and HLA-B alleles of most subjects accurately.

Trimming cost V 5 bases and J 7 bases; bases outside gene matches: 8. Germline V CDR1 and CDR2: MNHEY, SMNVEV (reference sequence). The CDR3 spans 15 residues. As for this clone: Antigen unknown.

This PCR relied on a set of 60 Vbeta primers and 13 Jbeta primers. Method: immunoSEQ multiplex PCR; TCRdb's copy keeps in-frame clones and lacks some. The repertoire holds about 130,000 clones, with around 80% as singletons. The receptor's source is a young man in good health and CMV-seropositive. Sequenced input: PBMCs. This chain connects TRBV27 to TRBJ1-5, with 10 bases fitting TRBD1. CDR3 DNA sequence: TGTGCCAGCAGTCGCACCGGGACAGGGGAACAGCCCCAGCATTTT. It is translated as CASSRTGTGEQPQHF.